This TCR beta chain appears in the sequencing data of a study of T cell changes during pregnancy in multiple sclerosis. Data came from immunoSEQ multiplex PCR; TCRdb stores just in-frame clones and leaves some out. Among about 41,000 clones, 70% to 90% were seen once, and the ten largest hold about 0.61%. The specimen comprised CD4+ T cells from peripheral blood mononuclear cells, sampled in the first trimester of pregnancy. The TCR originated in a female donor with multiple sclerosis, enrolled in a pregnancy study.

The CDR3 loop is CASSLGTGGGGELFF. The CDR3, as DNA: TGTGCCAGTAGTCTAGGGACAGGGGGTGGCGGGGAGCTGTTTTTT. The V and J genes are TRBV19 and TRBJ2-2; 11 bases line up with TRBD1. V dropped 5 bases and J dropped 7; count of bases not matched to a gene: 6. The CDR3 extends over 15 amino acids. CDR1 and CDR2 from the germline V gene are LNHDA and SQIVND (reference sequence).